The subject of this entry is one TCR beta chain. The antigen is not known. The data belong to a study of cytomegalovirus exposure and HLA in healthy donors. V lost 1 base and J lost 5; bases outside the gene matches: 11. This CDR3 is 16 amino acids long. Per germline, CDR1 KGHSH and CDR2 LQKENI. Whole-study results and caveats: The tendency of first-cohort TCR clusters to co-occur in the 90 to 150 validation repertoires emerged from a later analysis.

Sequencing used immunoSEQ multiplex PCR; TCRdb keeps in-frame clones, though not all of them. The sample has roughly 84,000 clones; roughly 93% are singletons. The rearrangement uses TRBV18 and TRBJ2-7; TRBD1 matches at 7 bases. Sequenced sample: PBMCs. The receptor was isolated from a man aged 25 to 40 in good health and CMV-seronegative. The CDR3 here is CASSPLLGTAQDEQYF. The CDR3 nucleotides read TGTGCCAGCTCACCACTTCTCGGGACAGCGCAGGACGAGCAGTACTTC.